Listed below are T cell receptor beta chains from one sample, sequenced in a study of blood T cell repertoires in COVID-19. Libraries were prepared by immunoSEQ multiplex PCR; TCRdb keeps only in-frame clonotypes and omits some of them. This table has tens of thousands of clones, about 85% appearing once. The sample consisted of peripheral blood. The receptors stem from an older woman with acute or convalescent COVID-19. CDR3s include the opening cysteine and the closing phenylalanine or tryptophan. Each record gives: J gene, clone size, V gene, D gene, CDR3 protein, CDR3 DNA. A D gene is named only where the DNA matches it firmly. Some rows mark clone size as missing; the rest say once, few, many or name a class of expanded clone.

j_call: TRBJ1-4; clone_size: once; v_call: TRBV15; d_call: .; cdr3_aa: CATSRGNIGEKLFF; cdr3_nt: TGTGCCACCAGCAGAGGTAACATCGGGGAAAAACTGTTTTTT
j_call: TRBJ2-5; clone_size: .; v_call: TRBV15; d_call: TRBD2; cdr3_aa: CATSRVTSGGVGTQYF; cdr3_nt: TGTGCCACCAGCAGAGTTACTAGCGGGGGGGTCGGGACCCAGTACTTC
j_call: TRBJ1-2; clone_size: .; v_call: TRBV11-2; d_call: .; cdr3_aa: CASSLNTQTNGYTF; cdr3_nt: TGTGCCAGCAGCTTAAATACACAGACCAATGGCTACACCTTC
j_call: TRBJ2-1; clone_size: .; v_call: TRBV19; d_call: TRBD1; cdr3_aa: CASSARQGIQAYNEQFF; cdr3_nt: TGTGCCAGTAGTGCCCGACAGGGAATACAAGCCTACAATGAGCAGTTCTTC
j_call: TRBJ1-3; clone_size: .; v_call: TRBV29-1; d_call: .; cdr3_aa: CSVLVGNTIYF; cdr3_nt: TGCAGCGTCCTCGTCGGAAACACCATATATTTT
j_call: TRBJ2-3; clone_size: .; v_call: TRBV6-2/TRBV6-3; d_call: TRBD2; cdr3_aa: CASSYSSLGEGSGDTQYF; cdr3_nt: TGTGCCAGCAGTTACTCGTCTCTCGGGGAGGGGAGTGGAGATACGCAGTATTTT
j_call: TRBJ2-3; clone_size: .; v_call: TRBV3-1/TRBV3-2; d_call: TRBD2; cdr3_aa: CASSHPGGPGTDTQYF; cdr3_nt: TGTGCCAGCAGCCATCCGGGAGGGCCGGGCACAGATACGCAGTATTTT
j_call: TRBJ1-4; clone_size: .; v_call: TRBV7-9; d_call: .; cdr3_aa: CASSSRDFPDEKLFF; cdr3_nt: TGTGCCAGCAGCTCCCGGGACTTTCCGGACGAAAAACTGTTTTTT
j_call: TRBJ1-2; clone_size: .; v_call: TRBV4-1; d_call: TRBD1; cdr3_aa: CASSETPGGYGYTF; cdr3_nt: TGCGCCAGCAGCGAAACCCCAGGGGGCTATGGCTACACCTTC
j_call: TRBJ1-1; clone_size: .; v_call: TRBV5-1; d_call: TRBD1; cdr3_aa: CASSLAGQAKNTEAFF; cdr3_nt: TGCGCCAGCAGCTTGGCGGGACAGGCGAAGAACACTGAAGCTTTCTTT
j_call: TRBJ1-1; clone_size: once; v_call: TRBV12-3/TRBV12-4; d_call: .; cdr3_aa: CASSSSALRAFF; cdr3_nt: TGTGCCAGCAGTTCCTCCGCGCTACGGGCTTTCTTT
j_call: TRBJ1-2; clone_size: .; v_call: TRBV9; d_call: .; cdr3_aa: CASTLGQYNYGYTF; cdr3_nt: TGTGCCAGCACCTTGGGGCAGTACAACTATGGCTACACCTTC
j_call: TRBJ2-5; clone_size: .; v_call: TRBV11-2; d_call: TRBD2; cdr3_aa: CASSLGPGLAGGRETQYF; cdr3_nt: TGTGCCAGCAGCTTAGGCCCTGGACTAGCGGGAGGGCGTGAGACCCAGTACTTC
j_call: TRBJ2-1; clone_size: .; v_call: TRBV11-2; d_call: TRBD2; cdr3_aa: CASSLGLAFINEQFF; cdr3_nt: TGTGCCAGCAGCTTGGGACTAGCTTTTATCAATGAGCAGTTCTTC
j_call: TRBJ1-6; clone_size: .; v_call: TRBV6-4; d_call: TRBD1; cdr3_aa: CASSEETGASPLHF; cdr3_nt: TGTGCCAGCAGTGAGGAGACAGGGGCGTCACCCCTCCACTTT
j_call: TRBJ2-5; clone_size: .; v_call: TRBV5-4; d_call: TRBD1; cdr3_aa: CASNPGQGTGTQYF; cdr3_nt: TGTGCCAGCAATCCGGGACAGGGGACGGGGACCCAGTACTTC
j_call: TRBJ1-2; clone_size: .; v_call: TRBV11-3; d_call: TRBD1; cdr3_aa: CASSVQGTNYGYTF; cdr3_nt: TGTGCCAGCAGCGTACAGGGGACTAACTATGGCTACACCTTC